The rows below give T cell receptor beta chains drawn from one sample of a study of T cell changes during pregnancy in multiple sclerosis. Produced via immunoSEQ multiplex PCR; TCRdb's table is partial and in-frame only. The profile covers about 21,000 clones, with roughly 88% appearing a single time and roughly 5.5% taken by the ten largest. The sequencing used CD8+ T cells from peripheral blood mononuclear cells, collected after pregnancy. All receptors come from a female donor in good health, enrolled as a control in a pregnancy study. CDR3s include the opening cysteine and the closing phenylalanine or tryptophan. A D gene is named only where the DNA matches it firmly.

v_gene,j_gene,d_gene,CDR3nt,CDR3aa
TRBV19,TRBJ2-3,-,TGTGCCAGTAGTATAGCCCCGGGGGTCAAACGCTGGGGTAGCACAGATACGCAGTATTTT,CASSIAPGVKRWGSTDTQYF
TRBV9,TRBJ1-2,TRBD1,TGTGCCAGCAGCGCCGCGACAGGGCCCTATGGCTACACCTTC,CASSAATGPYGYTF
TRBV19,TRBJ1-1,TRBD1,TGTGCCAGTAGCGACAGGGGGCATAGCACTGAAGCTTTCTTT,CASSDRGHSTEAFF
TRBV7-8,TRBJ2-3,TRBD2,TGTGCCAGCAACCAAAAACTAGCGGGGGGCCGGGGAGATACGCAGTATTTT,CASNQKLAGGRGDTQYF
TRBV7-9,TRBJ1-2,TRBD1,TGTGCCAGCAGCTTCGCAAGGGACAGGGGTGAGGGCTACACCTTC,CASSFARDRGEGYTF
TRBV2,TRBJ1-4,-,TGTGCCAGCAGTAGTTCAGGGTTGTGGGATGAAAAACTGTTTTTT,CASSSSGLWDEKLFF
TRBV4-1,TRBJ1-4,-,TGCGCCAGCAGCCCCTCTCAGGGTAGTGGTGAAAAACTGTTTTTT,CASSPSQGSGEKLFF
TRBV5-5,TRBJ1-2,-,TGTGCCAGCAGCTTGGAAGAGGCGGGCCATGGCTACACCTTC,CASSLEEAGHGYTF
TRBV27,TRBJ1-2,-,TGTGCCAGTACAGGAGATATTTCTAATGGCTACACCTTC,CASTGDISNGYTF
TRBV9,TRBJ1-2,-,TGTGCCAGCAGCGCAGGACATTTCGCGTATGGCTACACCTTC,CASSAGHFAYGYTF
TRBV30,TRBJ2-7,-,TGTGCCTGGAGTGGGGTCCCGGGGAGATCCTCCTACGAGCAGTACTTC,CAWSGVPGRSSYEQYF
TRBV4-2,TRBJ1-3,TRBD1,TGTGCCAGCAGCCAACAACAGGGGGTAGGAAACACCATATATTTT,CASSQQQGVGNTIYF
TRBV6-5,TRBJ1-2,TRBD1,TGTGCCAGCAGATCCTCGACAGGGGAGGACTATGGCTACACCTTC,CASRSSTGEDYGYTF
TRBV27,TRBJ2-7,-,TGTGCCAGCAGTTCCCCTTCAACTACAGGCATCTACGAGCAGTACTTC,CASSSPSTTGIYEQYF